The 9 T cell receptor beta chains below were found in one sample sequenced in a study of T-cell reconstitution after alpha-beta-depleted transplantation in children. Using unique molecular identifiers, the investigators prepared the TCRbeta library. TCRdb recomputed calls from the PCR reads with MiXCR, one row per CDR3 protein. The repertoire includes some 120,000 distinct CDR3 sequences, over 9% of them detected once, and 34% sits in the top ten. The specimen was PBMCs, collected before TCRalphabeta/CD19-depleted stem cell transplant. These receptors were taken from a boy aged 2 to 9 with acute lymphoblastic leukemia, due to receive a stem cell transplant.

This clonotype has more than one count but fewer than ten. The rearrangement links TRBV7-9 to TRBJ1-2, with unresolved D. The CDR3 consists of 15 residues. Deletions cut 3 bases from V and 2 bases from J, with 13 bases between. CDR1 and CDR2 (germline): SEHNR, FQNEAQ (reference sequence). The CDR3 protein is CASSFLHGRNYGYTF. The CDR3, as DNA: TGTGCCAGCAGCTTCCTGCATGGACGGAACTATGGCTACACCTTC.

This chain links TRBV20-1 with TRBJ1-5; 9 bases map to TRBD1. The J segment lost 6 bases and the V segment lost 5 bases, leaving 23 bases of the junction unmatched. CDR1 is DFQATT, CDR2 SNEGSKA, per germline (reference sequence). The CDR3 covers 19 residues. In nucleotides, the CDR3 is TGCAGTGCTCAAGATATGATGGAGGACAGGGGCTGGTGGAGTCAGCCCCAGCATTTT. It is translated as CSAQDMMEDRGWWSQPQHF.

This chain joins TRBV5-1 and TRBJ2-1, with unresolved D. Trimming left V 0 bases short and J 8 bases short, with 9 bases between. The CDR3 has 13 amino acids. Germline assignment: CDR1 SGHRS and CDR2 YFSETQ. CDR3 coding DNA: TGCGCCAGCAGCTTGGAGCGCTCGGATGAGCAGTTCTTC. Protein: CASSLERSDEQFF.

In its sample, this clonotype was seen many times. The genes are TRBV20-1 and TRBJ2-1, with D perhaps given as TRBD1 or TRBD2 (5 bases each). From germline, CDR1 is DFQATT and CDR2 SNEGSKA (reference sequence). Trimming left V 3 bases short and J 4 bases short, with 10 bases between. This CDR3 region has 13 residues. CDR3 sequence: CSARRGAYNEQFF. In DNA, the CDR3 is TGCAGTGCTAGGAGGGGCGCTTACAATGAGCAGTTCTTC.

This sequence joins TRBV16 and TRBJ2-6, with D perhaps matching TRBD1 (5 bases). CDR3 length: 17 amino acids. V was pared by 4 bases and J by 4 bases, with 17 bases between. Germline loops: CDR1 KGHSY, CDR2 FQNENV. This chain's CDR3 is CASSPWGTGWGANVLTF. Here the CDR3 DNA reads TGTGCCAGCAGCCCTTGGGGCACCGGCTGGGGGGCCAACGTCCTGACTTTC. Based on the CDR3 plus reference TRBV16 and TRBJ2-6, the full variable domain is GEEVAQTPKHLVRGEGQKAKLYCAPIKGHSYVFWYQQVLKNEFKFLISFQNENVFDETGMPKERFSAKCLPNSPCSLEIQATKLEDSAVYFCASSPWGTGWGANVLTFGAGSRLTVL.

This clonotype was seen ten or more times. The rearrangement links TRBV6-1 to TRBJ2-2; 11 positions match TRBD2. Germline V gene sequence: CDR1 MNHNS, CDR2 SASEGT. This CDR3 has 16 amino acids. V dropped 7 bases and J dropped 3; count of bases not matched to a gene: 7. In DNA form, the CDR3 reads TGTGCCAGCACCTTAGCGGGAGGGCTATACACCGGGGAGCTGTTTTTT. The encoded protein is CASTLAGGLYTGELFF.

The gene calls are TRBV27 and TRBJ2-7, with 8 bases fitting TRBD1. The CDR3 is 18 amino acids. Trimming cost V 3 bases and J 3 bases; bases outside gene matches: 16. Germline V gene lookup returns CDR1 MNHEY and CDR2 SMNVEV (reference sequence). CDR3 amino acids: CASSFSPGLQGGVYEQYF. The CDR3 nucleotides are TGTGCCAGCAGTTTTTCCCCTGGGTTACAGGGGGGTGTCTACGAGCAGTACTTC.

The V and J genes are TRBV6-1 and TRBJ2-2; 8 bases agree with TRBD2. The CDR3 covers 16 residues. The junction had 14 bases not matched to a gene; V was cut back by 6 bases and J by 8 bases. Per germline, CDR1 MNHNS and CDR2 SASEGT. The CDR3 region has the DNA TGTGCCAGCAGGACCATAGCGGGAATTTACCCGGGGGAGCTGTTTTTT. This gives the protein CASRTIAGIYPGELFF.

This clonotype has a handful of counts. The rearrangement links TRBV5-1 to TRBJ1-1, with 9 nucleotides matching TRBD1. Germline CDR1 and CDR2: SGHRS and YFSETQ. The CDR3 extends over 13 amino acids. V lost 4 bases to trimming and J lost 3 bases; unmatched junction nucleotides: 1. The CDR3 sequence: CASSRQGDTEAFF. The CDR3 DNA is TGCGCCAGCAGCAGACAGGGGGACACTGAAGCTTTCTTT.